Sequencing of this T cell receptor (beta chain) was carried out in a study of control samples from healthy donors and cancer patients. J was trimmed by 5 bases and V by 0 bases; bases with no gene match: 5. CDR3 length equals 15 residues. CDR1 SGDLS and CDR2 YYNGEE come from the germline V gene. Assay used: immunoSEQ multiplex PCR; TCRdb lists only in-frame clones, some missing. The table records around 74,000 clones, about 92% of them present only once. This receptor was identified in a woman aged 55-69 years in good health. This rearrangement joins TRBV9 to TRBJ2-5; 9 bases line up with TRBD2. Sequencing was carried out using blood. The CDR3 region is CASSVASLAGETQYF. The CDR3 coding sequence is TGTGCCAGCAGCGTAGCTTCCCTAGCGGGGGAGACCCAGTACTTC.